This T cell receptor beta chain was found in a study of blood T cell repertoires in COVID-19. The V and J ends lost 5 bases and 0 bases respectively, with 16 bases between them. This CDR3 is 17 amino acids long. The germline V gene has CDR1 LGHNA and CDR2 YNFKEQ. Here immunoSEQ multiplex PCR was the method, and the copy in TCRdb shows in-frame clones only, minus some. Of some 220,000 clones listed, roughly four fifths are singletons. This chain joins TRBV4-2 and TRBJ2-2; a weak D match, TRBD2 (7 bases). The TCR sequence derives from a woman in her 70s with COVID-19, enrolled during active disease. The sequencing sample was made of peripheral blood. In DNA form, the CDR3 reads TGTGCCAGCAGCTCCTCAAGCGGGACACCGAACACCGGGGAGCTGTTTTTT. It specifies CASSSSSGTPNTGELFF.